This T cell receptor (beta chain) was documented in a study of T cells in Graves' hyperthyroidism and ophthalmopathy (dated by TCRdb to 2018 to 2020). General notes on the study: Peripheral blood was collected at initial diagnosis, before any treatment. To identify distinguishing TCR V-J signatures, a discovery cohort of about 100 patients was used, comprising under 45 with Graves' ophthalmopathy and about 59 with stable Graves' hyperthyroidism. Whether ophthalmopathy could be predicted prospectively was tested in an independent validation cohort made up of under 20 hyperthyroidism patients plus 17 patients who later progressed to ophthalmopathy. The 100 discovery patients were randomly divided into training and test sets at a 7:3 ratio. In about six Graves' hyperthyroidism patients, the study also compared T-cell repertoires from thyroid tissue with T-cell repertoires from blood. Once sampling was done, hyperthyroidism patients were given methimazole at a starting dose of 30 mg daily, whereas ophthalmopathy patients were given high-dose intravenous methylprednisolone. The paper describes TCR Vbeta CDR3 sequencing of some 130 peripheral blood samples, made up of some 40 ophthalmopathy patients, more than 70 hyperthyroidism patients and 17 progressor patients.

Its CDR3 holds 12 amino acids, cysteine through phenylalanine. This entry keeps only the CDR3 DNA: 36 bases, framed from base 1. Relative to germline, V is missing 6 bases and J is missing 9 bases, with 7 bases of the junction outside any gene match. Via the germline V gene, CDR1 is SNHLY and CDR2 FYNNEI. Paper-wide results and their limitations: Ophthalmopathy was separated from stable hyperthyroidism by a 13 V-J signature model, with around 90% sensitivity and about 81% specificity obtained in cross-validation and 80%/75% obtained in testing. In validation, the model predicted progression to ophthalmopathy with approximately 70% sensitivity and 72% to 75% specificity, a median of 6.5 months before onset. Most expanded thyroid clonotypes (frequency above 0.001) were also found in blood, which suggests that blood repertoires may mirror thyroid immune responses. Sample size was not statistically predetermined, and investigators were not blinded to group allocation.

In this sample, this clonotype turned up a few times. Its antigen has not been determined. One base away there is no much larger clone; base qualities are not given. Amplification of TCR beta CDR3 regions was carried out from RNA transcripts. For the first round of RT-PCR on the TCR CDR3, the HTBI primer set was used together with the Qiagen OneStep RT-PCR kit. A second multiplex PCR round built the libraries, followed by size selection and purification. Paired-end sequencing of the libraries was performed with 100 bp reads on an Illumina HiSeq2000. In the authors' own workflow: SOAPnuke was used to process the raw data, throwing out any read that contained adapters or uncalled bases, had a mean Phred below 15, or lacked an exact constant-primer or identifier match. High-quality paired reads were merged with COPE v1.2.5, and unique nucleotide sequences were defined as clonotypes. MiTCR v1.1 was used to align the clonotypes against IMGT TRBV, TRBD and TRBJ reference segments. Only V-J combinations with frequency above 0.0001, covering about 99% of repertoires, were analysed. The TCS score was defined as the ratio of F50 (clonal expansion) to E x V (chaos), calculated using BLOSUM62-based TCRdist between CDR3 peptides within each V-J. Welch's t-statistics and random forest reduced roughly 540 V-J features to roughly 13, which were used in a naive Bayes classifier (R e1071). The raw public reads went through TCRdb reprocessing: fastp at Q25, MiXCR clone calling, in-frame beta chains kept. All rows with the same CDR3 protein become a single entry with the most common DNA and genes. The V and J calls were determined by TCRdb, not by the authors. The sample records under 650,000 distinct CDR3 sequences, about 17% of which are singletons. The top ten constitute 3.5% to 4% of the sample.

A patient counted as having stable Graves' hyperthyroidism if no progression to ophthalmopathy occurred over 18 months of follow-up. Hyperthyroidism patients were newly diagnosed, with disease duration under 2 months, and aged 18 to 65 years. Any patient with an uncontrolled infection, another autoimmune disease, pregnancy or lactation was excluded. Diagnoses were based on clinical symptoms, serum thyroxine and TRAb, thyroid ultrasound and orbital computed tomography. Ficoll-Paque density gradient centrifugation was used to isolate PBMCs from about 9.4 ml of fresh peripheral blood. Total RNA was extracted using Trizol reagent, and RNA quality was assessed on an Agilent 2100 Bioanalyzer.

This receptor chain uses TRBV2 and TRBJ2-7; the central 8 bases match TRBD1. This TCR was recovered from a woman aged 25 to 45 with Graves' hyperthyroidism. Sequenced input: blood. The CDR3 has the sequence CASRDRETVQYF. At the DNA level, the sequence is TGTGCCAGCAGGGACAGGGAAACTGTGCAGTACTTC.